The T cell receptor (beta chain) under discussion was sequenced for a study of blood T cell repertoires in COVID-19. As originally analysed: Amplifying reference gene primers gave estimates of nucleated cell counts. Sequenced by immunoSEQ multiplex PCR; TCRdb stores in-frame clones only, minus some. Clonal size and the V and J genes are those of that table, whereas D and trimming came from the DNA. Among around 300,000 clones listed, roughly 90% were seen once. Germline CDR1 is MNHNS and CDR2 is SASEGT. Trimming removed 3 bases at V and 4 bases at J, with 18 bases between. There are 16 residues in the CDR3.

The origin of this receptor is a woman in her thirties with COVID-19, enrolled during active disease. The sample taken for sequencing was peripheral blood. The rearrangement joins TRBV6-1 to TRBJ1-1, with D perhaps TRBD1 (6 bases). The CDR3 DNA sequence: TGTGCCAGCAGTGATAACAGGGAATCCACCGGCACTGAAGCTTTCTTT. This gives the protein CASSDNRESTGTEAFF.